The 20 T cell receptor beta chains below were found in one sample sequenced in a study of blood T cell repertoires in COVID-19. Assay used: immunoSEQ multiplex PCR; TCRdb lists only in-frame clones, some missing. The data hold 150,000 to 160,000 clones, with approximately 92% observed a single time. What was sequenced was peripheral blood. All receptors derive from a woman aged 40 to 50 with acute or convalescent COVID-19.

This chain links TRBV6-5 with TRBJ2-1; 13 nucleotides align to TRBD2. V lost 6 bases and J lost 6; bases outside the gene matches: 5. Germline assignment: CDR1 MNHEY and CDR2 SVGAGI. The CDR3 extends over 15 amino acids. The CDR3 protein is CASRLGLAGFNEQFF. CDR3 in DNA: TGTGCCAGCAGGTTGGGACTAGCGGGGTTCAATGAGCAGTTCTTC.

V gene TRBV4-1 combines with J gene TRBJ1-5, with D uncertain. The germline gives CDR1 MGHRA, CDR2 YSYEKL. V gave up 0 bases and J gave up 7 bases, with 10 bases separating them. The CDR3 is made up of 14 amino acids. The CDR3, as DNA: TGCGCCAGCAGCCAAGATCGCAGTCCCCAGCCCCAGCATTTT. Translated, it gives CASSQDRSPQPQHF.

This clone was counted between two and nine times. The rearrangement joins TRBV3-1 (or the pseudogene TRBV3-2) to TRBJ1-4; D possibly corresponds to TRBD1 (6 bases). CDR3 length: 15 amino acids. Per the germline V gene, CDR1 is LGHDT and CDR2 is YNNKEL (reference sequence). The ends were cut back, 4 bases at V and 0 bases at J, with 9 bases in the middle. The CDR3 nucleotides are TGTGCCAGCAGCCCACGGACAGCAACTAATGAAAAACTGTTTTTT. Protein: CASSPRTATNEKLFF.

J is TRBJ1-5 and V is TRBV6-1; D is possibly TRBD1 (5 bases). Germline values: CDR1 MNHNS, CDR2 SASEGT. The CDR3 has 16 residues. V shed 2 bases and J shed 0 bases, with 11 bases lying between them. The chain's CDR3 is CASSESQGGSNQPQHF. The CDR3 nucleotides read TGTGCCAGCAGTGAATCGCAGGGAGGTAGCAATCAGCCCCAGCATTTT.

The genes are TRBV14 and TRBJ1-2; D remains unclear. The germline V gene encodes CDR1 SGHDN and CDR2 FVKESK. The CDR3 is 14 amino acids. V was clipped by 4 bases and J by 4 bases, with 13 bases between them. CDR3 in amino acids: CASSLLRGGYGYTF. The CDR3 region has the DNA TGTGCCAGCAGCCTTCTCAGAGGTGGCTATGGCTACACCTTC. The full variable domain, in which reference TRBV14 and TRBJ1-2 provide the parts outside the CDR3, is EAGVTQFPSHSVIEKGQTVTLRCDPISGHDNLYWYRRVMGKEIKFLLHFVKESKQDESGMPNNRFLAERTGGTYSTLKVQPAELEDSGVYFCASSLLRGGYGYTFGSGTRLTVV.

The V and J genes are TRBV5-1 and TRBJ1-4; no definite D call. CDR1 SGHRS and CDR2 YFSETQ come from the germline V gene. The V end was cut by 0 bases, the J end by 0 bases, with 6 bases between. CDR3 length: 15 amino acids. The CDR3 reads CASSLGQTTNEKLFF. CDR3 bases: TGCGCCAGCAGCTTGGGGCAGACAACTAATGAAAAACTGTTTTTT.

The chain's CDR3 is CAIRANEGVGQPQHF. DNA of the CDR3: TGTGCCATCAGGGCAAATGAGGGGGTAGGTCAGCCCCAGCATTTT. The chain couples TRBV10-3 to TRBJ1-5; tentatively, D is TRBD1 (6 bases). This CDR3 has 15 residues. CDR1 and CDR2 from the germline V gene are ENHRY and SYGVKD. Trimming pared 6 bases from V and 6 bases from J, leaving 18 bases between.

This clone was detected once. The chain joins TRBV30 to TRBJ2-1, with 12 bases that match TRBD2. Losses at the gene ends were 4 bases for V and 10 bases for J; bases not matched to a gene: 5. Germline CDR1 reads GTSNPN; CDR2 reads SVGIG (reference sequence). The CDR3 totals 13 residues. The CDR3 is CAWMRLAGEEQFF. DNA of the CDR3: TGTGCCTGGATGAGACTAGCGGGGGAGGAGCAGTTCTTC.

This chain uses TRBV5-6 with TRBJ1-5; 7 bases align to TRBD1. Germline V CDR1 and CDR2: SGHDT, YYEEEE. The CDR3 is made up of 16 amino acids. V gave up 0 bases and J gave up 1 base; unmatched junction bases: 4. This chain's CDR3 is CASSLERTGSNQPQHF. Here the CDR3 DNA reads TGTGCCAGCAGCTTGGAACGGACAGGCAGCAATCAGCCCCAGCATTTT. The whole variable domain, remainder taken from reference TRBV5-6 and TRBJ1-5, is DAGVTQSPTHLIKTRGQQVTLRCSPKSGHDTVSWYQQALGQGPQFIFQYYEEEERQRGNFPDRFSGHQFPNYSSELNVNALLLGDSALYLCASSLERTGSNQPQHFGDGTRLSIL.

The chain employs TRBV10-3 and TRBJ2-1; 7 nucleotides align to TRBD1. The CDR3 runs 14 residues. Trimming cost V 4 bases and J 4 bases; bases outside gene matches: 4. Germline CDR1 is ENHRY and CDR2 is SYGVKD. CDR3 residues: CAISGQQGYNEQFF. The DNA for the CDR3 is TGTGCCATCAGTGGACAACAGGGGTACAATGAGCAGTTCTTC.

This sequence joins TRBV29-1 and TRBJ1-1; possible D gene TRBD1, 5 bases. CDR3 length: 12 amino acids. Trimming pared 7 bases from V and 4 bases from J, leaving 13 bases between. Germline assignment: CDR1 SQVTM and CDR2 ANQGSEA. In nucleotides, the CDR3 is TGCAGCGCCGGGGGGATTCGCACTGAAGCTTTCTTT. Translating gives CSAGGIRTEAFF.

CDR3 loop: CASSDGTDIYGYTF. The CDR3 nucleotides read TGTGCCAGCAGTGACGGGACTGACATCTATGGCTACACCTTC. The genes are TRBV2 and TRBJ1-2; perhaps TRBD1 as D (5 bases). V lost 3 bases, J lost 4 bases, and 12 bases lay in between. The CDR3 extends over 14 amino acids. Germline CDR1 and CDR2: SNHLY and FYNNEI.

The chain has TRBV4-1 and TRBJ1-1; no clear D. The CDR3 contains 13 residues. The germline V gene has CDR1 MGHRA and CDR2 YSYEKL. V lost 0 bases to trimming and J lost 7 bases, with 9 bases between them. The CDR3, as DNA: TGCGCCAGCAGCCAAGATAGCGTAGGTGAAGCTTTCTTT. It translates to CASSQDSVGEAFF.

The J gene is TRBJ1-5, the V gene TRBV10-2; the D gene is possibly TRBD1 (5 bases). The length of the CDR3 is 13 residues. Germline CDR1 is WSHSY and CDR2 is SAAADI. Between the trimmed V and J ends, which lost 3 bases and 4 bases, there was a span of 7 bases. In nucleotides, the CDR3 is TGCGCCAGCAGTGAACAGGCAAATCAGCCCCAGCATTTT. It is translated as CASSEQANQPQHF.

The CDR3 protein is CAISDLLGREAKKETQYF. CDR3 in DNA: TGTGCCATCAGTGATTTATTGGGGCGGGAGGCAAAGAAAGAGACCCAGTACTTC. The V and J genes are TRBV10-3 and TRBJ2-5; 8 nucleotides line up with TRBD2. The CDR3 totals 18 residues. CDR1 and CDR2 from the germline V gene are ENHRY and SYGVKD. With V trimmed by 3 bases and J by 3 bases, 15 bases remained unmatched.

The V call is TRBV5-6, the J call TRBJ2-6; D is ambiguous. This CDR3 has 15 amino acids. V lost 0 bases and J lost 1, with 5 bases in between. The germline CDR1 and CDR2 sequences are SGHDT and YYEEEE. This CDR3 reads CASSLAGSGANVLTF. As DNA, the CDR3 is TGTGCCAGCAGCTTGGCGGGTTCTGGGGCCAACGTCCTGACTTTC.

The chain links TRBV28 to TRBJ1-4; TRBD1 matches 7 bases. Germline CDR1 and CDR2: MDHEN and SYDVKM. This CDR3 is built from 20 residues. The J segment lost 7 bases and the V segment lost 3 bases, leaving 23 bases of the junction unmatched. The CDR3 spells CASSLRADRFHRAIFEKLFF. CDR3 nucleotide sequence: TGTGCCAGCAGTTTGCGTGCGGACAGGTTTCATCGTGCCATCTTTGAAAAACTGTTTTTT.

The chain is built from TRBV10-3 and TRBJ1-2; D perhaps matches TRBD1 (5 bases). V lost 5 bases, J lost 0 bases, and 7 bases lay in between. The germline V gene has CDR1 ENHRY and CDR2 SYGVKD. This CDR3 is 13 amino acids long. This CDR3 reads CAISQTANYGYTF. CDR3 sequence (DNA): TGTGCCATCAGTCAGACAGCTAACTATGGCTACACCTTC.

CDR3 DNA: TGCGCCAGCAGCTCGGACAGGGTGTCTGGAAACACCATATATTTT. Protein product: CASSSDRVSGNTIYF. The chain employs TRBV5-1 and TRBJ1-3; 8 nucleotides agree with TRBD1. Germline CDR1 reads SGHRS; CDR2 reads YFSETQ. J lost 1 base, V lost 3 bases, and 3 bases had no gene match. The CDR3 runs 15 residues.

The V call is TRBV10-2, the J call TRBJ2-7, with D maybe TRBD2 (5 bases). The CDR3 loop spans 15 amino acids. Trimming took off 2 bases at V and 0 bases at J, with 11 bases between the two ends. Germline V gene sequence: CDR1 WSHSY, CDR2 SAAADI. In DNA, the CDR3 is TGCGCCAGCAGTGAGCCCGGGAAGAGCTCCTACGAGCAGTACTTC. This codes for CASSEPGKSSYEQYF.